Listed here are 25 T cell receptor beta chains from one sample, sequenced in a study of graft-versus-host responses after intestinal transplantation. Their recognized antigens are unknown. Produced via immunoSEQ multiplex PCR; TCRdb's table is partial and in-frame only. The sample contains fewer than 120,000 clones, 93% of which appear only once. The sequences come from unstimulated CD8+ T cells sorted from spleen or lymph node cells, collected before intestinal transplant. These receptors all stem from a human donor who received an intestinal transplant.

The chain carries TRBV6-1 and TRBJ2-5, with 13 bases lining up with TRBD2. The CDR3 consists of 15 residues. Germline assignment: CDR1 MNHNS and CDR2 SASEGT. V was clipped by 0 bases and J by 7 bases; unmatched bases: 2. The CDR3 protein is CASSEATSGRGTQYF. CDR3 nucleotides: TGTGCCAGCAGTGAAGCCACTAGCGGGAGGGGGACCCAGTACTTC.

CDR3 region: CASSLMSYEQYF. CDR3 sequence (DNA): TGTGCCAGCAGCTTAATGTCCTACGAGCAGTACTTC. The genes are TRBV7-6 and TRBJ2-7; D remains unclear. CDR1 and CDR2 from the germline V gene are SGHVS and FNYEAQ. V was cut by 2 bases and J by 1 base, with 3 bases left in between. The CDR3 consists of 12 residues. The full variable domain, with the rest looked up from reference TRBV7-6 and TRBJ2-7, is GAGVSQSPRYKVTKRGQDVALRCDPISGHVSLYWYRQALGQGPEFLTYFNYEAQQDKSGLPNDRFSAERPEGSISTLTIQRTEQRDSAMYRCASSLMSYEQYFGPGTRLTVT.

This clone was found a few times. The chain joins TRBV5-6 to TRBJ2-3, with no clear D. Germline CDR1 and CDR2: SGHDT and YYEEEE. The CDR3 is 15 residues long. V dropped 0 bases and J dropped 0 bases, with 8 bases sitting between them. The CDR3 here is CASSLGGASTDTQYF. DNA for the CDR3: TGTGCCAGCAGCTTGGGAGGCGCTAGCACAGATACGCAGTATTTT.

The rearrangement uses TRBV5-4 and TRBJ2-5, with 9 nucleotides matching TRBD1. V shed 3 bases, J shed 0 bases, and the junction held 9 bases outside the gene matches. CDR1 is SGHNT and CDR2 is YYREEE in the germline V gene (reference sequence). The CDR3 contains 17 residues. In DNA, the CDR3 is TGTGCCAGCAGCTCGCCACACAGGGGGCGCAACCAAGAGACCCAGTACTTC. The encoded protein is CASSSPHRGRNQETQYF. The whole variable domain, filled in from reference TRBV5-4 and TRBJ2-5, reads ETGVTQSPTHLIKTRGQQVTLRCSSQSGHNTVSWYQQALGQGPQFIFQYYREEENGRGNFPPRFSGLQFPNYSSELNVNALELDDSALYLCASSSPHRGRNQETQYFGPGTRLLVL.

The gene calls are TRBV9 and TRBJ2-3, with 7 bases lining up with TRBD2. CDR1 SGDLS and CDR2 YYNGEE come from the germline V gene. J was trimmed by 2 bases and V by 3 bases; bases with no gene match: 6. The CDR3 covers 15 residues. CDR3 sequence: CASSGGTINTDTQYF. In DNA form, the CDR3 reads TGTGCCAGCAGCGGAGGGACTATCAACACAGATACGCAGTATTTT. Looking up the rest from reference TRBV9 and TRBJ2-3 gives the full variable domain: DSGVTQTPKHLITATGQRVTLRCSPRSGDLSVYWYQQSLDQGLQFLIQYYNGEERAKGNILERFSAQQFPDLHSELNLSSLELGDSALYFCASSGGTINTDTQYFGPGTRLTVL.

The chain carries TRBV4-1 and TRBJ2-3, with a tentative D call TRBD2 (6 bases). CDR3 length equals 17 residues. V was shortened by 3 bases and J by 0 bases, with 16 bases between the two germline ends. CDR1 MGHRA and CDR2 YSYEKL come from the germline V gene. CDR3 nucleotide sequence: TGCGCCAGCAGCCAGGCCCTTAGGGAGGATAGCACAGATACGCAGTATTTT. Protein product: CASSQALREDSTDTQYF.

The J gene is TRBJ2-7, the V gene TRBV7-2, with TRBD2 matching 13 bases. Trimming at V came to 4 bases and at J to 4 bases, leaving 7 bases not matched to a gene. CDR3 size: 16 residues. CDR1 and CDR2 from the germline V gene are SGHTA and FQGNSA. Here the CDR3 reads CASSSQGLAGEYEQYF. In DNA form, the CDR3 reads TGTGCCAGCAGCTCCCAAGGACTAGCGGGAGAATACGAGCAGTACTTC.

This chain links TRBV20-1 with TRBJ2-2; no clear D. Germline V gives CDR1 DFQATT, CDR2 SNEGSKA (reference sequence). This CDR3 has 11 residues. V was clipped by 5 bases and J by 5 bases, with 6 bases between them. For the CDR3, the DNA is TGCAGTGCTGCCCGGACCGGGGAGCTGTTTTTT. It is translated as CSAARTGELFF.

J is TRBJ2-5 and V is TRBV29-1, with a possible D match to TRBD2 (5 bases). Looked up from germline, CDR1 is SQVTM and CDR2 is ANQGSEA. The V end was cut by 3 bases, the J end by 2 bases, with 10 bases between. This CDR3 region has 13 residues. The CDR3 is CSVDNGKQETQYF. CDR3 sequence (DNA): TGCAGCGTTGACAACGGGAAACAAGAGACCCAGTACTTC.

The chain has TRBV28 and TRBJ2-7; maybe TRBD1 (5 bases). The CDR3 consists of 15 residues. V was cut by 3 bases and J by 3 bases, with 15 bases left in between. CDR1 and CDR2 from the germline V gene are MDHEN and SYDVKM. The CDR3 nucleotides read TGTGCCAGCAGTTTCCAGGGATGGAAGTACTACGAGCAGTACTTC. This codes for CASSFQGWKYYEQYF.

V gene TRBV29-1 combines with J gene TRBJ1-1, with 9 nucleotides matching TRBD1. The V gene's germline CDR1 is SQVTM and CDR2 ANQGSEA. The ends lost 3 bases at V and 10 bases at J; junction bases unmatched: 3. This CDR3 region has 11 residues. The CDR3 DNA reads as TGCAGCGTTGACGGACAGGGGTTAGCTTTCTTT. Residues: CSVDGQGLAFF.

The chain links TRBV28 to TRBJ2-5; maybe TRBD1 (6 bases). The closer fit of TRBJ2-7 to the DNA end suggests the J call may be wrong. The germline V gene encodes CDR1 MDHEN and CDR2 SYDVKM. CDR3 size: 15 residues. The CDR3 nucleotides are TGTGCCAGCAGTGAGACAAACAGGGACCCCTACGAGCAGTACTTC. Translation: CASSETNRDPYEQYF.

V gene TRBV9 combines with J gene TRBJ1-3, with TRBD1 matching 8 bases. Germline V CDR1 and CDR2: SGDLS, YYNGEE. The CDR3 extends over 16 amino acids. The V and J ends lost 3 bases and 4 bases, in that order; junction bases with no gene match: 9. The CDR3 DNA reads TGTGCCAGCAGCGCACTAACAGGGGGTAGAGGAAACACCATATATTTT. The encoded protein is CASSALTGGRGNTIYF.

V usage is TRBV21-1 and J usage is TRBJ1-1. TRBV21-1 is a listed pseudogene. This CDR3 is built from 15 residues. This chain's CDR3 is CASSGPGPPPAEAFF. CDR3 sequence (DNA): TGTGCCAGCAGCGGACCGGGACCCCCCCCCGCTGAAGCTTTCTTT.

In DNA form, the CDR3 reads TGTGCCAGCAGTTACTCGGGGGTTAGGCAGCCCCAGCATTTT. Translation: CASSYSGVRQPQHF. The chain combines TRBV6-5 with TRBJ1-5, with D tentatively TRBD1 (5 bases). This CDR3 spans 14 amino acids. Looked up from germline, CDR1 is MNHEY and CDR2 is SVGAGI. Deletions cut 0 bases from V and 7 bases from J, with 10 bases between.

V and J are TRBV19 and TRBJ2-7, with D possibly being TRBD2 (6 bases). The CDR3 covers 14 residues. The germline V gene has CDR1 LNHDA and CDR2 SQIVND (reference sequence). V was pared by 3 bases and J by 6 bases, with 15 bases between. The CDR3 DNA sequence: TGTGCCAGTAGTATCGGGAGTTGGCCTTCCGAGCAGTACTTC. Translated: CASSIGSWPSEQYF.

The CDR3 DNA reads TGTGCCAGCAGGGGGGGGACGGGAGGAGGTTTGGAAGCTTTCTTT. This encodes CASRGGTGGGLEAFF. The rearrangement uses TRBV2 and TRBJ1-1; perhaps TRBD1 as D (5 bases). V dropped 6 bases and J dropped 8 bases, with 22 bases sitting between them. Per the germline V gene, CDR1 is SNHLY and CDR2 is FYNNEI. The CDR3 length is 15 residues.

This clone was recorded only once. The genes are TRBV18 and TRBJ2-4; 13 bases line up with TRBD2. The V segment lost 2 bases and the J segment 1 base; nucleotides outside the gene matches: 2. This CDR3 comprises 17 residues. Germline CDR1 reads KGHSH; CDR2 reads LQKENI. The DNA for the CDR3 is TGTGCCAGCTCACCAGGGACTAGCGGGAAGGCCAAAAACATTCAGTACTTC. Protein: CASSPGTSGKAKNIQYF. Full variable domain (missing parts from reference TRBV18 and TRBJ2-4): NAGVMQNPRHLVRRRGQEARLRCSPMKGHSHVYWYRQLPEEGLKFMVYLQKENIIDESGMPKERFSAEFPKEGPSILRIQQVVRGDSAAYFCASSPGTSGKAKNIQYFGAGTRLSVL.

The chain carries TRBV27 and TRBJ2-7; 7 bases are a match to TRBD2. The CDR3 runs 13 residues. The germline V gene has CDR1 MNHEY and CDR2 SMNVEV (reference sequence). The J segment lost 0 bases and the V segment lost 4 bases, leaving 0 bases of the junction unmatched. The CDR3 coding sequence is TGTGCCAGCAGTTCGGGAGGCTCCTACGAGCAGTACTTC. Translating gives CASSSGGSYEQYF.

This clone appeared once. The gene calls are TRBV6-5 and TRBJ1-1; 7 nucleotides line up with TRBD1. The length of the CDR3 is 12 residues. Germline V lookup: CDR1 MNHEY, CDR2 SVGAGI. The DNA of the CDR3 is TGTGGGTTTTCCAGGGGGAGGACTGAAGCTTTCTTT. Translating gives CGFSRGRTEAFF.

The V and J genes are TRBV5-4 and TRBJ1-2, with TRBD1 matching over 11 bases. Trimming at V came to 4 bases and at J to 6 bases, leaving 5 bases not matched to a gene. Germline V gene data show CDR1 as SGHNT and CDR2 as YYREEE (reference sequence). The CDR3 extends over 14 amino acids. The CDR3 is CASSLGQGANGYTF. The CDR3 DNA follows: TGTGCCAGCAGCCTCGGACAGGGGGCGAATGGCTACACCTTC.

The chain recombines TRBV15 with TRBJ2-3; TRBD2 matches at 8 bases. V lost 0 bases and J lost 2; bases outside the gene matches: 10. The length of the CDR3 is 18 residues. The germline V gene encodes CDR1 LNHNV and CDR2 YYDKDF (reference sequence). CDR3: CATSRDLRAGATTDTQYF. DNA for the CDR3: TGTGCCACCAGCAGAGATCTGAGAGCGGGAGCAACCACAGATACGCAGTATTTT.

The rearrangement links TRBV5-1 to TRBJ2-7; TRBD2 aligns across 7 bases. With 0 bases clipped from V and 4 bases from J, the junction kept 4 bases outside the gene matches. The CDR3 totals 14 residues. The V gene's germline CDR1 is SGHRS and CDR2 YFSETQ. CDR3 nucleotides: TGCGCCAGCAGCTTGGGGGCGGGGGAATACGAGCAGTACTTC. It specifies CASSLGAGEYEQYF.

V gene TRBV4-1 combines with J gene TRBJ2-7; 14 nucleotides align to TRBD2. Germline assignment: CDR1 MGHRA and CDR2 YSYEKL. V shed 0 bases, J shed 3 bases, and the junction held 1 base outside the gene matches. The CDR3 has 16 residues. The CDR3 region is CASSQDGLAGGYEQYF. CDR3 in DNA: TGCGCCAGCAGCCAAGATGGACTAGCGGGAGGCTACGAGCAGTACTTC.

This CDR3 is CASSLPQYNEQFF. The CDR3 region has the DNA TGCGCCAGCAGCTTGCCCCAGTACAATGAGCAGTTCTTC. The chain recombines TRBV5-1 with TRBJ2-1; D gene unclear. Trimming cost V 1 base and J 4 bases, with 6 bases left between them. Germline-derived CDR1 and CDR2 are SGHRS and YFSETQ. The CDR3 consists of 13 residues.